This T cell receptor (beta chain) was retrieved from a study of blood T cell repertoires in COVID-19 (dated by TCRdb to about 2020). Turning to the overall study: The collaborator samples originated in the United States, Italy and Spain and spanned the acute and convalescent phases of COVID-19. The prospective study material was composed of cDNA or gDNA derived from T cells, B-cell-depleted T cells, or PBMCs. Deeply sampled blood TCRbeta repertoires from subjects exposed to, actively infected with, or recovered from COVID-19 were included in the dataset. A freely available public database, intended as a resource for researchers studying the immune response to SARS-CoV-2, is where the repertoires were released. The samples were drawn from the first 160 participants of the ongoing ImmuneRACE study and from 950 to 1,500 subjects provided by 6 global collaborators. The sample metadata nearly always contained a de-identified subject ID, COVID-19 status, age in years and sex. Where available, HLA class I and class II types were taken from metadata supplied by the sample provider and were not determined by assay-based typing. Summary of the overall study and its limitations: How much clinical and demographic metadata was included differed by source and by participant, and the metadata was provided uncurated.

About this clone itself: The antigen this receptor binds is unknown. The record has no base qualities; no much larger clone is one base away.

Each collaborating institution followed its own protocols to collect whole blood in K2EDTA tubes. For TCRbeta analysis, collaborators shipped samples in one of three forms: frozen whole blood, isolated PBMCs, or DNA extracted from either of those sample types. TCRbeta CDR3 regions were amplified from genomic DNA using the immunoSEQ Assay, a bias-controlled multiplex PCR. As for the authors' bioinformatics: The number of nucleated cells in each sample was estimated from the amplification of reference gene primers within the assay. To quantify the absolute abundance of each unique TCRbeta CDR3 rearrangement, sequence reads were collapsed and filtered. For each sample, productive Simpson clonality was calculated by taking the square root of Simpson's diversity index across productive rearrangements. TCRdb provides this immuneACCESS table in a form limited to in-frame rearrangements. Some clones are lacking; in checked studies, under half of them reflect an unresolved V gene, and why the rest are absent is not known. The D gene and trimming were derived from the DNA, and the V and J assignments and clone size from that table. A total of tens of thousands of clones appear in this sample, roughly 90% of them only once. The top ten constitute 3.5% to 5% of the sample.

For CDR1 and CDR2, the germline V gene (reference sequence) lists MNHEY and SMNVEV. The germline V and J ends show losses of 1 base and 6 bases respectively, and no gene match explains 2 bases of the junction. The CDR3 contains 13 residues, cysteine and phenylalanine counted. CDR3 DNA only is kept here, 39 bases in frame from base 1. The chain employs TRBV27 and TRBJ1-1; 7 bases in the middle match TRBD1. The clonotype comes from a woman older than 75 with active or convalescent COVID-19. The sample comprised peripheral blood. CDR3 reads: CASSLLQGAEAFF. The nucleotide sequence is given as TGTGCCAGCAGTTTATTGCAGGGGGCTGAAGCTTTCTTT.